This T cell receptor (beta chain) derives from a study of T cell responses to AZD1222 COVID-19 vaccine. This clone was recorded only once. Its antigen is not identified. Clones were read by immunoSEQ multiplex PCR, and TCRdb kept only the in-frame ones, dropping some. Of about 110,000 clones in the sample, about 89% were seen once. Points from the study as a whole: It should be noted that donors were predominantly white British and more often female, and clonal diversity was possibly underestimated. Repertoire sampling happened only post peak T cell response.

The germline CDR1 and CDR2 sequences are SGHNT and YENEEA. Trimming shortened V by 0 bases and J by 3 bases, and 17 bases separated the two germline ends. The CDR3 is 17 residues long. The starting material was peripheral blood, obtained on day 0 of AZD1222 vaccination. The chain links TRBV11-3 to TRBJ1-1; tentatively, D is TRBD1 (6 bases). The receptor was derived from an adult in good health. CDR3 sequence (DNA): TGTGCCAGCAGCTTAGATGGCAGGGGCCCTACTTACACTGAAGCTTTCTTT. Protein product: CASSLDGRGPTYTEAFF.